This T cell receptor (beta chain) is drawn from a study of PD-1 blockade in classical Hodgkin lymphoma. General study findings and limits: Healthy donors reportedly exceeded newly diagnosed patients in baseline TCR diversity.

The germline V gene has CDR1 SEHNR and CDR2 FQNEAQ (reference sequence). V gave up 9 bases and J gave up 2 bases, with 10 bases separating them. The CDR3 loop spans 12 amino acids. This clone is labeled as medium-sized. No antigen is known for it. Sequenced by immunoSEQ multiplex PCR; TCRdb stores in-frame clones only, minus some. The repertoire holds about 64,000 clones, 85% to 95% seen once, with more than 7.5% in the top ten. Time point given: cycle 4 day 1 (C4D1), after 5 to 7 weeks of nivolumab. Each and every patient relapsed after autologous stem cell transplantation, and patients got differing brentuximab vedotin exposure.

This material consisted of peripheral blood mononuclear cells (PBMCs), taken before the fourth cycle of nivolumab. This receptor was identified in a human donor with classical Hodgkin lymphoma. The chain carries TRBV7-9 and TRBJ2-5; D perhaps matches TRBD1 (5 bases). CDR3 sequence: CASRGSQETQYF. The CDR3 DNA reads as TGTGCCAGTAGGGGAAGTCAAGAGACCCAGTACTTC.